This paragraph covers one T cell receptor (beta chain) sequence. Germline assignment: CDR1 MNHEY and CDR2 SVGAGI. Between the trimmed V and J ends, which lost 0 bases and 4 bases, there was a span of 14 bases. The CDR3 extends over 16 amino acids. The data were taken from a study of blood T cell repertoires in COVID-19. As for the study in general: T cells, B-cell-depleted T cells, or PBMCs provided the cDNA or gDNA that served as material.

Using immunoSEQ multiplex PCR, the repertoire was profiled, and TCRdb retains in-frame clones only, with some absent. The table has about 16,000 clones, just over 85% seen once. This TCR was sampled from a human donor with active COVID-19. The donor label of this sample is uncertain. The chain employs TRBV6-5 and TRBJ2-3; weak D call: TRBD2 (6 bases). Sequencing used peripheral blood. This CDR3 reads CASSYSPGLEPDTQYF. The CDR3 bases are TGTGCCAGCAGTTACTCGCCGGGACTTGAGCCAGATACGCAGTATTTT.